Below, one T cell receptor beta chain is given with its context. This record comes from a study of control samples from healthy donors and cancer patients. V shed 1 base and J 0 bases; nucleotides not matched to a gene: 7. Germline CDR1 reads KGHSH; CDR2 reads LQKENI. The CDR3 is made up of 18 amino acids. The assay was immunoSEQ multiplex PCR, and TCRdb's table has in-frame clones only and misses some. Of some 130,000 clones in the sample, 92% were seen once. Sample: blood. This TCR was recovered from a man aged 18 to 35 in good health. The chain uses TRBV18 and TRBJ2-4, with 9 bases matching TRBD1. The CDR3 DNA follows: TGTGCCAGCTCACCACGGGACAGGGAACACCGAGCCAAAAACATTCAGTACTTC. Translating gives CASSPRDREHRAKNIQYF. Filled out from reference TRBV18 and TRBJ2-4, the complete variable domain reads NAGVMQNPRHLVRRRGQEARLRCSPMKGHSHVYWYRQLPEEGLKFMVYLQKENIIDESGMPKERFSAEFPKEGPSILRIQQVVRGDSAAYFCASSPRDREHRAKNIQYFGAGTRLSVL.